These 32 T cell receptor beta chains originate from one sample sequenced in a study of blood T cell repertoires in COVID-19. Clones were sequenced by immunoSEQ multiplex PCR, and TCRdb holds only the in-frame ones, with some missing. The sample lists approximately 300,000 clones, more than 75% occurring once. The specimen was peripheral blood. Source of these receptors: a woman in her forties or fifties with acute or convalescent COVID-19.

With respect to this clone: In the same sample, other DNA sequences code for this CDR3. The CDR3 spells CASSVATSGSTDTQYF. DNA for the CDR3: TGTGCCAGCAGCGTAGCTACTAGCGGGAGCACAGATACGCAGTATTTT. The chain has TRBV9 and TRBJ2-3, with 9 bases lining up with TRBD2. The germline gives CDR1 SGDLS, CDR2 YYNGEE. J was trimmed by 0 bases and V by 0 bases; bases with no gene match: 2. The CDR3 length is 16 residues.

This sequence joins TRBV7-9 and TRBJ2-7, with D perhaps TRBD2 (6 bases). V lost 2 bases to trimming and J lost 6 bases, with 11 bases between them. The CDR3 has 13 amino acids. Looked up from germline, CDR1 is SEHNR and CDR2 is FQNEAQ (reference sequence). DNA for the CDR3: TGTGCCAGCAGCTTATTACTAGCCTCCGAGCAGTACTTC. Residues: CASSLLLASEQYF.

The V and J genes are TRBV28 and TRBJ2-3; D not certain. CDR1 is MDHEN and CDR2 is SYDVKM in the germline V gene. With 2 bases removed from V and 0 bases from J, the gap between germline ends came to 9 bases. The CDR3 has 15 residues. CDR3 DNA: TGTGCCAGCAGTTTACTAAGCGCGAGCACAGATACGCAGTATTTT. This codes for CASSLLSASTDTQYF.

The CDR3 reads CASSLEMASMNTEAFF. CDR3 in DNA: TGTGCCAGCAGCTTAGAGATGGCTAGCATGAACACTGAAGCTTTCTTT. The V gene is TRBV7-2, the J gene TRBJ1-1; D remains unclear. There are 16 residues in the CDR3. CDR1 and CDR2 (germline): SGHTA, FQGNSA. Trimming took 1 base from V and 0 from J, leaving 12 bases between them.

As DNA, the CDR3 is TGTGCCAGCAGCTTACTAGCGGGAGGTGGAGAGACCCAGTACTTC. It codes for CASSLLAGGGETQYF. This sequence joins TRBV7-2 and TRBJ2-5; TRBD2 matches at 11 bases. The J segment lost 4 bases and the V segment lost 2 bases, leaving 3 bases of the junction unmatched. Germline assignment: CDR1 SGHTA and CDR2 FQGNSA. The length of the CDR3 is 15 residues.

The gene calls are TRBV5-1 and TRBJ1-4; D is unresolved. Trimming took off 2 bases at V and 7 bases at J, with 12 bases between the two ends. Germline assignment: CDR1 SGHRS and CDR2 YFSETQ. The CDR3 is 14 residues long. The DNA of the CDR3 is TGCGCCAGCAGCTTAATCCGGGAGTCTGAAAAACTGTTTTTT. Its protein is CASSLIRESEKLFF. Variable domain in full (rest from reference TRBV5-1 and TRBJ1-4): KAGVTQTPRYLIKTRGQQVTLSCSPISGHRSVSWYQQTPGQGLQFLFEYFSETQRNKGNFPGRFSGRQFSNSRSEMNVSTLELGDSALYLCASSLIRESEKLFFGSGTQLSVL.

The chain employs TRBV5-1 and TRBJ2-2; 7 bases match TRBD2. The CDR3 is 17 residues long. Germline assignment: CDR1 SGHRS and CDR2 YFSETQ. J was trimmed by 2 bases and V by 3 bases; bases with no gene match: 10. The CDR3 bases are TGCGCCAGCAGCTCCACAGCGGGAAAGGGAAACACCGGGGAGCTGTTTTTT. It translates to CASSSTAGKGNTGELFF.

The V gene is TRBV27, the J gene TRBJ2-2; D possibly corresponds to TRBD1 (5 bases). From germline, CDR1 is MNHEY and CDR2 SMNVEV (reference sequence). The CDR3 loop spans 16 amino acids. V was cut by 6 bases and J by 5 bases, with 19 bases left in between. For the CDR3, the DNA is TGTGCCAGCAGACTTGGGTCCTTGGGGCGGACCGGGGAGCTGTTTTTT. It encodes CASRLGSLGRTGELFF.

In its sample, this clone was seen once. CDR3 sequence reads: CASSQESGYNEQFF. CDR3 DNA sequence: TGCGCCAGCAGCCAAGAATCGGGTTACAATGAGCAGTTCTTC. The V gene is TRBV4-1, the J gene TRBJ2-1; D is uncertain. The V end lost 0 bases, the J end lost 4 bases, and 7 bases lay between the germline ends. The CDR3 spans 14 residues. CDR1 is MGHRA and CDR2 is YSYEKL in the germline V gene.

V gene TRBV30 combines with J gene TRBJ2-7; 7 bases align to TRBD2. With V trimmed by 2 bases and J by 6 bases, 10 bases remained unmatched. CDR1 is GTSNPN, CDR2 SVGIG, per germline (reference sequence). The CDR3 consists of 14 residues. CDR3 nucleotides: TGTGCCTGGAGTAAAGCTAGCGGAGGCTTCGAGCAGTACTTC. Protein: CAWSKASGGFEQYF.

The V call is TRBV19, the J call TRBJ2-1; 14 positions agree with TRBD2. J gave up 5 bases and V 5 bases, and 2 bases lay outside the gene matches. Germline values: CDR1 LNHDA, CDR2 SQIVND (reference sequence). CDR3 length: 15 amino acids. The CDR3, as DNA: TGTGCCAGTAGTCGGACTAGCGGGAGGAACAATGAGCAGTTCTTC. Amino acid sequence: CASSRTSGRNNEQFF.

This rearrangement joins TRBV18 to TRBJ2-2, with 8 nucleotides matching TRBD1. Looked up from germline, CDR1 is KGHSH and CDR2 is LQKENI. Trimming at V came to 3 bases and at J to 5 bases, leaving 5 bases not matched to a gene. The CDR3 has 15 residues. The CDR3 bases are TGTGCCAGCTCACCCTTCGGACAGGGTACCGGGGAGCTGTTTTTT. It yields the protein CASSPFGQGTGELFF.

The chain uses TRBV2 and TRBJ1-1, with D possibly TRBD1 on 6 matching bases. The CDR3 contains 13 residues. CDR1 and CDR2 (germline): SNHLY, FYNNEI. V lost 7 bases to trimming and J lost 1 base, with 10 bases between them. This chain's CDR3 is CASTLGQNTEAFF. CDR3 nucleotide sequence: TGTGCCAGCACCTTGGGACAGAACACTGAAGCTTTCTTT.

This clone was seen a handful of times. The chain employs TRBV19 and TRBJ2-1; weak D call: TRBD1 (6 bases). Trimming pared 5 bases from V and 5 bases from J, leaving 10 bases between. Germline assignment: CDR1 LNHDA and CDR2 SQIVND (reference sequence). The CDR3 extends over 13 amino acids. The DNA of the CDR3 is TGTGCCAGTAGTTACAGGGCTAACAATGAGCAGTTCTTC. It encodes CASSYRANNEQFF.

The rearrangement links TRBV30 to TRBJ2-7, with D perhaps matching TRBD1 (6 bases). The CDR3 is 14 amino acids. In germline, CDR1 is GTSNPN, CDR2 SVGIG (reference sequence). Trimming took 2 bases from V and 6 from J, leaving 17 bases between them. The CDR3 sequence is CAWSTGILPGEQYF. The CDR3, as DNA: TGTGCCTGGAGTACAGGGATCCTCCCCGGCGAGCAGTACTTC.

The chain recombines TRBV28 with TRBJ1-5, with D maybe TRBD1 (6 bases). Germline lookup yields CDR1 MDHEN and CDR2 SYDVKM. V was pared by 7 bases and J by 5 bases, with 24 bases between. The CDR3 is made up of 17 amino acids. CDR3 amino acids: CASIPPGGRVWDQPQHF. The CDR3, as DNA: TGTGCCAGCATCCCCCCGGGGGGCAGGGTATGGGATCAGCCCCAGCATTTT.

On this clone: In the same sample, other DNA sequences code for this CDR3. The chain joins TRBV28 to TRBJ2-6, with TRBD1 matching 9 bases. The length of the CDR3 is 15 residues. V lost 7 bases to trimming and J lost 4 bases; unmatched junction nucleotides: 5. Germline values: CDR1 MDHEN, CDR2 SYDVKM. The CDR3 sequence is CASTRTGAGANVLTF. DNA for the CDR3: TGTGCCAGCACCCGGACAGGGGCAGGGGCCAACGTCCTGACTTTC.

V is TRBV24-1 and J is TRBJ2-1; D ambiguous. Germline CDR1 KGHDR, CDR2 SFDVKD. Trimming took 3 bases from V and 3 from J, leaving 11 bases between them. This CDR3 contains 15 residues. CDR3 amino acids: CATSDNGFSYNEQFF. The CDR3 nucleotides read TGTGCCACCAGTGATAACGGGTTTAGCTACAATGAGCAGTTCTTC.

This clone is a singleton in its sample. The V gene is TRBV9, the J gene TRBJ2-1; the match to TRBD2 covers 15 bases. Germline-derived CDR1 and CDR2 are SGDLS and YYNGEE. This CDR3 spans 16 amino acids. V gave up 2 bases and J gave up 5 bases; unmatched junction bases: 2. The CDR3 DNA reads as TGTGCCAGCAGCGTCGGACTAGCGGGAGGGCACAATGAGCAGTTCTTC. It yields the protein CASSVGLAGGHNEQFF.

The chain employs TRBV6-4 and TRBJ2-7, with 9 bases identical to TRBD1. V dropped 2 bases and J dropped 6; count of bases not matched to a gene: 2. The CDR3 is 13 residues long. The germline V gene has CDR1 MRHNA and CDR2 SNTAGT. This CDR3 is CASSDNRGREQYF. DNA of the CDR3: TGTGCCAGCAGTGACAACAGGGGGCGCGAGCAGTACTTC.

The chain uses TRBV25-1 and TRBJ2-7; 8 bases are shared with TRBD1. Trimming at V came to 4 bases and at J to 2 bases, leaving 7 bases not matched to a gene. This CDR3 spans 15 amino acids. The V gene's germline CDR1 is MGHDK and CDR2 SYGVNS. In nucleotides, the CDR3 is TGTGCCAGCAGTGCCCTTGGGACAGGTACCTACGAGCAGTACTTC. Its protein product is CASSALGTGTYEQYF.

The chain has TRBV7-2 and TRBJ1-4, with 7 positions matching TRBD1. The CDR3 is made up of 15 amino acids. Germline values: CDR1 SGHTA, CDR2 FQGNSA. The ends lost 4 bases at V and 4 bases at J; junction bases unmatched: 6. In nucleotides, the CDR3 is TGTGCCAGCAGCTGGGGAAGGGGGCTTAATGAAAAACTGTTTTTT. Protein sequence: CASSWGRGLNEKLFF. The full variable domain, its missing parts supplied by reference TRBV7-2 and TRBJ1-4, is GAGVSQSPSNKVTEKGKDVELRCDPISGHTALYWYRQSLGQGLEFLIYFQGNSAPDKSGLPSDRFSAERTGGSVSTLTIQRTQQEDSAVYLCASSWGRGLNEKLFFGSGTQLSVL.

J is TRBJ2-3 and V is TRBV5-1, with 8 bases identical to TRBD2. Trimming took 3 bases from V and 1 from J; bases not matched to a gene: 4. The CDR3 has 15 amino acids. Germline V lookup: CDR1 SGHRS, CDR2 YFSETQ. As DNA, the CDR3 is TGCGCCAGCAGCTCGGGAGGGTGGGGCACAGATACGCAGTATTTT. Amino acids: CASSSGGWGTDTQYF.

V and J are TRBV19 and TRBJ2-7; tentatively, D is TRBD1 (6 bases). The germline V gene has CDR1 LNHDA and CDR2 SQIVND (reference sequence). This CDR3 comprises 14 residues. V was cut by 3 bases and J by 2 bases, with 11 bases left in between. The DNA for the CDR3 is TGTGCCAGTAGTATTGGCAGGGGAGCCTACGAGCAGTACTTC. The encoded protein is CASSIGRGAYEQYF.

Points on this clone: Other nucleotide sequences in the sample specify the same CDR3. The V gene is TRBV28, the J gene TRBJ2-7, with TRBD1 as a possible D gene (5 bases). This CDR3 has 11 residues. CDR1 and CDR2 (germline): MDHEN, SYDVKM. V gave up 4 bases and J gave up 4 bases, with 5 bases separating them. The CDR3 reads CASSSGYEQYF. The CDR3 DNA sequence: TGTGCCAGCAGTTCAGGGTACGAGCAGTACTTC.

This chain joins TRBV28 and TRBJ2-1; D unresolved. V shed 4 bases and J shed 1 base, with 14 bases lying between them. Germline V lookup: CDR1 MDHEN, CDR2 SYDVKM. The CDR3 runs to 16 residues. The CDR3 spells CASSSPSAESYNEQFF. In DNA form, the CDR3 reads TGTGCCAGCAGTTCACCCTCTGCTGAGTCCTACAATGAGCAGTTCTTC. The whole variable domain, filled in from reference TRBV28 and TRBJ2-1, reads DVKVTQSSRYLVKRTGEKVFLECVQDMDHENMFWYRQDPGLGLRLIYFSYDVKMKEKGDIPEGYSVSREKKERFSLILESASTNQTSMYLCASSSPSAESYNEQFFGPGTRLTVL.

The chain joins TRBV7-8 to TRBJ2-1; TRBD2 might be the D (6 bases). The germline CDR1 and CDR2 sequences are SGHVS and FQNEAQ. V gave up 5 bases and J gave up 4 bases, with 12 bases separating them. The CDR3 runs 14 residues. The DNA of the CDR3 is TGTGCCAGCAGCGCCCGACTAGGATACAATGAGCAGTTCTTC. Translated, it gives CASSARLGYNEQFF.

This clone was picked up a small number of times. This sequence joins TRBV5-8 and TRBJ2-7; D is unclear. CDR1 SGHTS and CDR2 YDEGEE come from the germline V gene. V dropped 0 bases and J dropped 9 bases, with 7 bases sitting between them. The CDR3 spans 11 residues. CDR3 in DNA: TGTGCCAGCAGCTTGGAGCAGGTGCAGTACTTC. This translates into CASSLEQVQYF.

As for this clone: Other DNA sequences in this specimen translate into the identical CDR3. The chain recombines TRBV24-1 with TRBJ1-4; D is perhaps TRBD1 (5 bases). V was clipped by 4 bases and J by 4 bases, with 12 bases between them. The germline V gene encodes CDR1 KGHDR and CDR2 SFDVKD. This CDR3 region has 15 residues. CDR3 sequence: CATSDSGRGNEKLFF. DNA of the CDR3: TGTGCCACCAGTGACTCTGGGAGGGGTAATGAAAAACTGTTTTTT.

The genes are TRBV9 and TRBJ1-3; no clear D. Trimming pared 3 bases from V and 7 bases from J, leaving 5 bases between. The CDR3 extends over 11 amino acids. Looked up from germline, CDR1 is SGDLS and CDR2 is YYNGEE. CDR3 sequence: CASSARNTIYF. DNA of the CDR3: TGTGCCAGCAGCGCCCGGAACACCATATATTTT. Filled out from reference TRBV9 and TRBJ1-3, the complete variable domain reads DSGVTQTPKHLITATGQRVTLRCSPRSGDLSVYWYQQSLDQGLQFLIQYYNGEERAKGNILERFSAQQFPDLHSELNLSSLELGDSALYFCASSARNTIYFGEGSWLTVV.

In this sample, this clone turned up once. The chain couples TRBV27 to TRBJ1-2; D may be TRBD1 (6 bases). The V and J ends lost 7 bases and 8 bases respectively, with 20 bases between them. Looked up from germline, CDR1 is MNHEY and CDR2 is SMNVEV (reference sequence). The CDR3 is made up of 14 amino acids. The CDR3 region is CASTTVGGAIGYTF. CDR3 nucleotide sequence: TGTGCCAGCACCACCGTGGGGGGGGCGATCGGCTACACCTTC.

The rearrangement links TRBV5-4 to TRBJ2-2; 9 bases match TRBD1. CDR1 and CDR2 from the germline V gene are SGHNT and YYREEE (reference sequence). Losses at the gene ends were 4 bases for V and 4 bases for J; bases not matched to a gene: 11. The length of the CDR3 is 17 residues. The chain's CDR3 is CASSRPGTGTGTGELFF. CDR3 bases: TGTGCCAGCAGCCGTCCCGGGACAGGGACGGGCACCGGGGAGCTGTTTTTT.